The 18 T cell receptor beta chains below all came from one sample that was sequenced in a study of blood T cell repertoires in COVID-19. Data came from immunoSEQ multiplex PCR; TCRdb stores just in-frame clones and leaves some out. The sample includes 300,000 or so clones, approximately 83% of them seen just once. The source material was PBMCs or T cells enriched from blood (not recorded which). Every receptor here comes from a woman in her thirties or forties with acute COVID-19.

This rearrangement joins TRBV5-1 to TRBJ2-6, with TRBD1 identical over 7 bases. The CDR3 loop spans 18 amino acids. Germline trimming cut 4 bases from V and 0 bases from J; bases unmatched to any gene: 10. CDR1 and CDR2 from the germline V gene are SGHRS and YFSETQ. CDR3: CASSKETGPYSGANVLTF. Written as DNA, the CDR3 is TGCGCCAGCAGCAAAGAGACAGGGCCCTACTCTGGGGCCAACGTCCTGACTTTC.

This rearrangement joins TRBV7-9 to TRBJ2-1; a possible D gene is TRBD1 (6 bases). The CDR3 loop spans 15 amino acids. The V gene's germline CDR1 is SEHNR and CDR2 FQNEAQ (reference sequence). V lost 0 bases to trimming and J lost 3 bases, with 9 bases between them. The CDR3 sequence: CASSLAGQYYNEQFF. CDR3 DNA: TGTGCCAGCAGCTTAGCCGGACAGTACTACAATGAGCAGTTCTTC. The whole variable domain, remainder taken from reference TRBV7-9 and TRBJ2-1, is DTGVSQNPRHKITKRGQNVTFRCDPISEHNRLYWYRQTLGQGPEFLTYFQNEAQLEKSRLLSDRFSAERPKGSFSTLEIQRTEQGDSAMYLCASSLAGQYYNEQFFGPGTRLTVL.

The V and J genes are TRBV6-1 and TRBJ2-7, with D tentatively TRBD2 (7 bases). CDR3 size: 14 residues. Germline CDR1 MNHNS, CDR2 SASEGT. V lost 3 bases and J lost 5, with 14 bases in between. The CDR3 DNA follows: TGTGCCAGCAGTGAGTTCCGGGGGGCGAACGAGCAGTACTTC. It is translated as CASSEFRGANEQYF.

The CDR3 is CASSVGQSPAELFF. CDR3 nucleotide sequence: TGTGCCAGCAGCGTGGGACAGTCCCCTGCGGAGCTGTTTTTT. J is TRBJ2-2 and V is TRBV9; 7 nucleotides agree with TRBD1. The CDR3 extends over 14 amino acids. Germline CDR1 and CDR2: SGDLS and YYNGEE. Losses at the gene ends were 2 bases for V and 10 bases for J; bases not matched to a gene: 8.

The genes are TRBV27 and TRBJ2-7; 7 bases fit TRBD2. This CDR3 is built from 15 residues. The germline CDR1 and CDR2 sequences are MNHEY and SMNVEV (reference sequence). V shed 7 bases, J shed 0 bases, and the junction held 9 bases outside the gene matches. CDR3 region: CASTHGAGPSYEQYF. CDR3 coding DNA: TGTGCCAGCACCCACGGAGCGGGGCCCTCCTACGAGCAGTACTTC.

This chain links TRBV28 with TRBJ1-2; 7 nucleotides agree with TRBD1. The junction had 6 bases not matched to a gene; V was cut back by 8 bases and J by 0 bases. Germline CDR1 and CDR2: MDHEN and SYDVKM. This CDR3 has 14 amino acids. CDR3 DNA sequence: TGTGCCAGCTTCTCCGGGACAGCTAACTATGGCTACACCTTC. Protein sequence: CASFSGTANYGYTF.

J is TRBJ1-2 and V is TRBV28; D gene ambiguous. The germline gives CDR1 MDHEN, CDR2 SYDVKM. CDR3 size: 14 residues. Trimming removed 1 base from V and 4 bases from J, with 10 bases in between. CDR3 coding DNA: TGTGCCAGCAGTTTATTGCATACAGTCTATGGCTACACCTTC. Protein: CASSLLHTVYGYTF.

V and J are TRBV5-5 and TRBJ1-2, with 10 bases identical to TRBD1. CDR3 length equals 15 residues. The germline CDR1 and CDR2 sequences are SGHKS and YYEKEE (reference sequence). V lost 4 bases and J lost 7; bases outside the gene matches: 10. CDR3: CASSHPGQGTGGYTF. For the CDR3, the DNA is TGTGCCAGCAGCCACCCGGGACAGGGGACGGGTGGCTACACCTTC.

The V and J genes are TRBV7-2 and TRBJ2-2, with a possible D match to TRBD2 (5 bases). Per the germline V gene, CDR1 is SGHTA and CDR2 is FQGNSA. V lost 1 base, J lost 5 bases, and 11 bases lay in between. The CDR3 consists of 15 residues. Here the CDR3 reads CASSLGQRGTGELFF. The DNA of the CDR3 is TGTGCCAGCAGCTTAGGACAACGAGGGACCGGGGAGCTGTTTTTT.

CDR3 DNA sequence: TGTGCCATCAGTTTGACTAGCGGGAGAATCACAGATACGCAGTATTTT. This codes for CAISLTSGRITDTQYF. The rearrangement links TRBV10-3 to TRBJ2-3, with 12 bases aligning to TRBD2. CDR1 and CDR2 from the germline V gene are ENHRY and SYGVKD. This CDR3 comprises 16 residues. V gave up 5 bases and J gave up 2 bases; unmatched junction bases: 5.

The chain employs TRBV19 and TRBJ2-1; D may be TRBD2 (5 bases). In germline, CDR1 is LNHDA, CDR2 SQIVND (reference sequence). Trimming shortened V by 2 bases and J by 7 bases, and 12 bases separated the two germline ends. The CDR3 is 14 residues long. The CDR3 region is CASSITGDFNEQFF. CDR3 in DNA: TGTGCCAGTAGTATAACCGGGGATTTTAATGAGCAGTTCTTC.

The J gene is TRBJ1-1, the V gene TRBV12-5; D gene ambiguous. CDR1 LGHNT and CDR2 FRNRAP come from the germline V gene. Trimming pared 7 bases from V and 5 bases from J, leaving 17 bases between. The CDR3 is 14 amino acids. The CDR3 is CASARRAGSTEAFF. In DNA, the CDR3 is TGTGCTAGTGCCAGGCGAGCGGGGAGTACTGAAGCTTTCTTT.

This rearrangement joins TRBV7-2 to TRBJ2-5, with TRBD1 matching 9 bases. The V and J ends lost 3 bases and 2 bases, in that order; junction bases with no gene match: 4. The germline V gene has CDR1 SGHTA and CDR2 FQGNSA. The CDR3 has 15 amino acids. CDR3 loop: CASSLGQGVQETQYF. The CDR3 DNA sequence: TGTGCCAGCAGCTTGGGACAGGGCGTGCAAGAGACCCAGTACTTC.

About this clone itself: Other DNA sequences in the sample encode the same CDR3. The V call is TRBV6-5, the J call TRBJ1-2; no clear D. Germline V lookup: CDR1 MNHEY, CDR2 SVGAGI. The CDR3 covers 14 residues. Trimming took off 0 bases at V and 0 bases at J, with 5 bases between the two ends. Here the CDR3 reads CASSYSPANYGYTF. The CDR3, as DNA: TGTGCCAGCAGTTACTCTCCAGCTAACTATGGCTACACCTTC.

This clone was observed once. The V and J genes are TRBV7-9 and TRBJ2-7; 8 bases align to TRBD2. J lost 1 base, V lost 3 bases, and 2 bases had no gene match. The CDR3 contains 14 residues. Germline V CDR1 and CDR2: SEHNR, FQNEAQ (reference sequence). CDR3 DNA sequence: TGTGCCAGCAGCTTCGGGAGGGTGTCCTACGAGCAGTACTTC. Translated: CASSFGRVSYEQYF.

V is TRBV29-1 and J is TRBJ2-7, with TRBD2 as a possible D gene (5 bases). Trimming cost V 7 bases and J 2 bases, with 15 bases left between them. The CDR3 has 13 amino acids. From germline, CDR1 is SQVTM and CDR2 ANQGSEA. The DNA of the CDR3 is TGCAGCGCCCGAGGAGGTGGGGCCTACGAGCAGTACTTC. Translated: CSARGGGAYEQYF.

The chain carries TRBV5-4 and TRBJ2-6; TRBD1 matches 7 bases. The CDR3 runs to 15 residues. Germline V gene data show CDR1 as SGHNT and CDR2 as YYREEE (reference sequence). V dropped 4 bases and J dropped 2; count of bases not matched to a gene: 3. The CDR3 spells CASSRQGAGANVLTF. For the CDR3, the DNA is TGTGCCAGCAGCCGGCAGGGGGCTGGGGCCAACGTCCTGACTTTC. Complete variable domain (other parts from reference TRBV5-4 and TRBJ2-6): ETGVTQSPTHLIKTRGQQVTLRCSSQSGHNTVSWYQQALGQGPQFIFQYYREEENGRGNFPPRFSGLQFPNYSSELNVNALELDDSALYLCASSRQGAGANVLTFGAGSRLTVL.

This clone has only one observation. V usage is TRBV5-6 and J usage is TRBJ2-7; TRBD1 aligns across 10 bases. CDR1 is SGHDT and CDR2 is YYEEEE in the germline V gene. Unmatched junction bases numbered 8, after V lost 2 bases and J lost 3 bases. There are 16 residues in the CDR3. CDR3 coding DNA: TGTGCCAGCAGCTTTTTTTGGGGACAGGGGAACTACGAGCAGTACTTC. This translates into CASSFFWGQGNYEQYF.